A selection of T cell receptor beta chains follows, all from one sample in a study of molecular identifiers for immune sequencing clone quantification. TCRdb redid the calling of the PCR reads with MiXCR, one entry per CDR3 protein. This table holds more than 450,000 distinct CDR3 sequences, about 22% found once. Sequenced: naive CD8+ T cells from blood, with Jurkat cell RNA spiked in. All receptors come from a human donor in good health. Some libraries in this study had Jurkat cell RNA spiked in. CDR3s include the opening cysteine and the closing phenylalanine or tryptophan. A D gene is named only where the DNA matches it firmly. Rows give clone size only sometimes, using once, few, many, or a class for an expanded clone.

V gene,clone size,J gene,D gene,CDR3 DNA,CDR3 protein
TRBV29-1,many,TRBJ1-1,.,TGCAGCGTTGAATCAGGGATGAACACTGAAGCTTTCTTT,CSVESGMNTEAFF
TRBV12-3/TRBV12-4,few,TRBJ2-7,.,TGTGCCAGCAGTTTGGCATTAGGGGGCGAGCAGTACTTC,CASSLALGGEQYF
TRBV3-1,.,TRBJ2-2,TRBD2,TGTGCCAGCAGCCACCCCCCTCTAGCGGAGAACACCGGGGAGCTGTTTTTT,CASSHPPLAENTGELFF
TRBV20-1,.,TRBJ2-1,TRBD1,TGCAGTGCTAGAGATAGGGACAGGGTTTACAATGAGCAGTTCTTC,CSARDRDRVYNEQFF
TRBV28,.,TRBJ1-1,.,TGTGCCAGCAAATTTAGGGGGATTAACACTGAAGCTTTCTTT,CASKFRGINTEAFF
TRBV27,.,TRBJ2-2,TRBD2,TGTGCCAGCAGTCCGAGGGGAGGGGATAACACCGGGGAGCTGTTTTTT,CASSPRGGDNTGELFF
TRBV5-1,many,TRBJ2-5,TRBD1,TGCGCCAGCAGCCCCGGAGAAGGACAGGGGAAAGAGACCCAGTACTTC,CASSPGEGQGKETQYF
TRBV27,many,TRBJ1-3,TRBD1,TGTGCCAGCAGACAGACAGGGGGCGCCGGAAACACCATATATTTT,CASRQTGGAGNTIYF
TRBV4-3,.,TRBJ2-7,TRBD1,TGCGCCAGCAGCCAAGAAGGGACAGGGTGGTACGAGCAGTACTTC,CASSQEGTGWYEQYF
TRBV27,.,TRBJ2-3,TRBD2,TGTGCCAGCCGGACAGCGGGACTAGCGGGAGTGGATACGCAGTATTTT,CASRTAGLAGVDTQYF
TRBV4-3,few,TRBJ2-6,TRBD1,TGCGCCAGCAGCCAAGACCCGGGACAGGAGATCTCTGGGGCCAACGTCCTGACTTTC,CASSQDPGQEISGANVLTF
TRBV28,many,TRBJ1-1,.,TGTGCCAGCAGTTTTAGGGGGTCCACTGAAGCTTTCTTT,CASSFRGSTEAFF
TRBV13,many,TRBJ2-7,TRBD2,TGTGCCAGCACCCTAGCTGGGGGGGACTACGAGCAGTACTTC,CASTLAGGDYEQYF
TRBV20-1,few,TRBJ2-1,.,TGCAGTGCGCTCGACGAGGTCACCTACAATGAGCAGTTCTTC,CSALDEVTYNEQFF
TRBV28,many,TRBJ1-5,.,TGTGCCAGCCATTCGCCAGATTTAAGGTCGATGGGTCAGCCCCAGCATTTT,CASHSPDLRSMGQPQHF
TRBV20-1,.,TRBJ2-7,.,TGCGGTGCTAGCGAGAACTCCTACGAGCAGTACTTC,CGASENSYEQYF
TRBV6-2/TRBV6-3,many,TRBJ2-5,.,TGTGCCAGCAGTTCCCGCCAGCAAGAGACCCAGTACTTC,CASSSRQQETQYF
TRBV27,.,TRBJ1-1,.,TGTGCCAGCAGTTTAGTCACCGTGTCAGGGGTGAACACTGAAGCTTTCTTT,CASSLVTVSGVNTEAFF
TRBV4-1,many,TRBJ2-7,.,TGCGCCAGCAGCCACCTTATGAGCACGGGGGAGCAGTACTTC,CASSHLMSTGEQYF
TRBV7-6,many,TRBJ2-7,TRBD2,TGTGCCAGCAGCACTAACGCGTTTCCAGCGGGAGTACTTGGCGAGCAGTACTTC,CASSTNAFPAGVLGEQYF
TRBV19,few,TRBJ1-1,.,TGTGCCAGTAGTTATGGGGCAACCAACACTGAAGCTTTCTTT,CASSYGATNTEAFF
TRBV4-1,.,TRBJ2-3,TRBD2,TGCGCCAGCAGCCAAGTTAGCGGGAGGGCTGCAGATACGCAGTATTTT,CASSQVSGRAADTQYF
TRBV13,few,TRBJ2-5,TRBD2,TGTGCCAGCAGCTTAGGGACGGGGGGCCAAGAGACCCAGTACTTC,CASSLGTGGQETQYF
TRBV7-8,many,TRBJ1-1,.,TGTGCCAGCAGCTTACCCCCCTGGGTGAACGGACAGCTCCTGAACACTGAAGCTTTCTTT,CASSLPPWVNGQLLNTEAFF
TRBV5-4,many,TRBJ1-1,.,TGTGCCAGCAGCAGTGTGGGGGACTTTGAAGCTTTCTTT,CASSSVGDFEAFF
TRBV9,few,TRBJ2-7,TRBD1,TGTGCCAGCAGCGGGTCCGGGACAGGGGAGTACGAGCAGTACTTC,CASSGSGTGEYEQYF
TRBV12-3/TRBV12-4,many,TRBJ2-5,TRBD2,TGTGCCACCCGGGCTAGCGGAGAGACCCAGTACTTC,CATRASGETQYF
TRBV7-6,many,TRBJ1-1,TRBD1,TGTGCCAGCAGCCTAGGGACAGGAGACACTGAAGCTTTCTTT,CASSLGTGDTEAFF
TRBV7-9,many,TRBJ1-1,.,TGTGCCAGCAGACCACAGGGCCCGGTAGCTTTCTTT,CASRPQGPVAFF
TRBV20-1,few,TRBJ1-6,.,TGCAGTGCGGCGGACAAGGAGGGATTTTCACCCCTCCACTTT,CSAADKEGFSPLHF
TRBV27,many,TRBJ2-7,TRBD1,TGTGCCAGCAGCCCGGATCGACAGGGGGCTTCCTACGAGCAGTACTTC,CASSPDRQGASYEQYF
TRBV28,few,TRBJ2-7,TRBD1,TGTGCCAGCAGTTTACCGACGACAGGGCGTTTGGACGAGCAGTACTTC,CASSLPTTGRLDEQYF
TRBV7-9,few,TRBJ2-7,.,TGTGCCAGCAGCCCTCAAGGGTCCTCCCTTGACGAGCAGTACTTC,CASSPQGSSLDEQYF
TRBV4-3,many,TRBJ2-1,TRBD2,TGCGCCAGCAGCCAAGATGGGACTAGGGGGAGTGAGCAGTTCTTC,CASSQDGTRGSEQFF
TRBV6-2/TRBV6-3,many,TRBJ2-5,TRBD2,TGTGCCAGCACCAGCGGGGGTGAGACCCAGTACTTC,CASTSGGETQYF
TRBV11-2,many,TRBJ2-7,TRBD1,TGTGCCAGCAGCGCGGGCCAACAGGGGTACGAGCAGTACTTC,CASSAGQQGYEQYF
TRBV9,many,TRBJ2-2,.,TGTGCCAGCAGCGCTACCCCGGGTCCGGGCACCGGGGAGCTGTTTTTT,CASSATPGPGTGELFF
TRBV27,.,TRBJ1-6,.,TGTGCCAGCAGTTTATCCAGGGGAGATTCACCCCTCCACTTT,CASSLSRGDSPLHF
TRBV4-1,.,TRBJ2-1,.,TGCGCCAGCAGCCAAGATTCAGCATTGCAAGGGAATGAGCAGTTCTTC,CASSQDSALQGNEQFF
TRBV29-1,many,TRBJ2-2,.,TGCAGCGTTTTGGGGGCGAACACCGGGGAGCTGTTTTTT,CSVLGANTGELFF
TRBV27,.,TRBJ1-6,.,TGTGCCAGCAGCAAATGGCAGGCGATGGATTCACCCCTCCACTTT,CASSKWQAMDSPLHF
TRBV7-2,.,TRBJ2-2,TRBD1,TGTGCCAGCAGCTTCGGACAGGGAACCGGGGAGCTGTTTTTT,CASSFGQGTGELFF
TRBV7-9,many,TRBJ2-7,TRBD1,TGTGCCAGCAGCTTAGTGGGGACAGGGGATATTGAGCAGTACTTC,CASSLVGTGDIEQYF
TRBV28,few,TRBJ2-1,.,TGTGCCAGCAGCCGAATACCCCGGGACCCCATGGGCAGTGAGCAGTTCTTC,CASSRIPRDPMGSEQFF